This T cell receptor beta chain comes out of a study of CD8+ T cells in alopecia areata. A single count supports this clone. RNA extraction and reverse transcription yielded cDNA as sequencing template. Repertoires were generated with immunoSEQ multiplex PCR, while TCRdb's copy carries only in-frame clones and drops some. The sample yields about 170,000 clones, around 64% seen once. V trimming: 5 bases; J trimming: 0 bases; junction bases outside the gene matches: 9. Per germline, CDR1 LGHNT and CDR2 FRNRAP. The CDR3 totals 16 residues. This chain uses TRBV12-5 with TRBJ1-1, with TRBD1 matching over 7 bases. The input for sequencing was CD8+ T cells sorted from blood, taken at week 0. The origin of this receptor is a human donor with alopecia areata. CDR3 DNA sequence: TGTGCTAGTGGTCTGGGGGACAGATACATGAACACTGAAGCTTTCTTT. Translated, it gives CASGLGDRYMNTEAFF.